Detailed here is one TCR beta chain. No antigen is known for it. The sample comes from a study of OX40 agonist ivuxolimab in advanced cancers. Study-wide results and caveats: Antigen targets of the expanded peripheral T cells went undetermined.

V lost 4 bases and J lost 5, with 4 bases in between. The V gene's germline CDR1 is DFQATT and CDR2 SNEGSKA (reference sequence). CDR3 size: 10 residues. Measured with immunoSEQ multiplex PCR; TCRdb has only the in-frame clones, and not every one. The sample yields 65,000 to 90,000 clones, roughly 82% seen once. The J gene is TRBJ2-3, the V gene TRBV20-1; D remains ambiguous. The TCR was taken from an adult with an advanced solid tumor such as melanoma, head and neck, liver or kidney cancer. Specimen: CD4+ or CD8+ T cells sorted from blood, collected in a trial of the OX40 agonist ivuxolimab. This chain's CDR3 is CSANEDTQYF. The CDR3 region has the DNA TGCAGTGCTAATGAAGATACGCAGTATTTT.